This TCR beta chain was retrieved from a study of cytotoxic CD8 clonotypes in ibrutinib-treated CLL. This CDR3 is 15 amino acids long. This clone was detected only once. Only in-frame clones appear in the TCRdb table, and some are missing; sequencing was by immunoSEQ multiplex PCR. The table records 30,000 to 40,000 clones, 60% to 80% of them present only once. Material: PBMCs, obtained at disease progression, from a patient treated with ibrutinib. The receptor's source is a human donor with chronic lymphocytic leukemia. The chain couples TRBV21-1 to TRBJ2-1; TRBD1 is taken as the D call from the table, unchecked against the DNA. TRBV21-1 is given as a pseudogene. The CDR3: CASRQGESSYNEQFF. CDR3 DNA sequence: TGTGCCAGCCGACAGGGCGAAAGCTCCTACAATGAGCAGTTCTTC.